The 10 T cell receptor beta chains below were found in one sample sequenced in a study of a mutant IDH1 vaccine in newly diagnosed glioma. As for time point: week 35, safety follow-up. Each vaccine dose was 300 ug of mutant IDH1 20-mer peptide, with topical imiquimod. Generated by immunoSEQ multiplex PCR, the TCRdb table keeps only in-frame clones and is missing some. This repertoire shows 40,000 to 55,000 clones, roughly four fifths found once; its top ten account for approximately 12%. The antigens for these receptors are not known. Sequenced here: PBMCs, sampled from a glioma patient whose treatment included an IDH1 peptide vaccine. Source of these receptors: a man aged 35 to 55 with glioma.

J is TRBJ2-5 and V is TRBV6-1; possibly TRBD1 for D (5 bases). Trimming cost V 2 bases and J 3 bases, with 10 bases left between them. CDR1 and CDR2 from the germline V gene are MNHNS and SASEGT. The CDR3 is 14 amino acids. The CDR3 protein is CASSERGREETQYF. The CDR3, as DNA: TGTGCCAGCAGTGAACGAGGCAGGGAAGAGACCCAGTACTTC.

The genes are TRBV13 and TRBJ1-3; D is ambiguous. This CDR3 is built from 13 residues. The V gene lost 5 bases and the J gene lost 4 bases, with 9 bases spanning the gap. Germline V gene data show CDR1 as PRHDT and CDR2 as FYEKMQ (reference sequence). The CDR3 spells CASSPGQGNTIYF. DNA of the CDR3: TGTGCCAGCAGCCCGGGTCAAGGAAACACCATATATTTT.

This chain uses TRBV6-5 with TRBJ1-5, with D uncertain. The CDR3 totals 13 residues. The ends were cut back, 5 bases at V and 6 bases at J, with 11 bases in the middle. Germline CDR1 MNHEY, CDR2 SVGAGI. The CDR3 DNA sequence: TGTGCCAGCAGTCTAAACTGGGGTCAGCCCCAGCATTTT. Its translation is CASSLNWGQPQHF.

The chain is built from TRBV10-1 and TRBJ2-6; D unclear. CDR1 and CDR2 from the germline V gene are WNHNN and SYGVQD (reference sequence). The CDR3 runs to 15 residues. V lost 2 bases and J 0 bases, leaving 5 bases between the germline ends. Here the CDR3 reads CASSERSSGANVLTF. In DNA form, the CDR3 reads TGCGCCAGCAGTGAGCGGAGCTCTGGGGCCAACGTCCTGACTTTC.

The rearrangement links TRBV18 to TRBJ1-2, with unresolved D. CDR1 is KGHSH and CDR2 is LQKENI in the germline V gene. Trimming took off 1 base at V and 0 bases at J, with 9 bases between the two ends. The CDR3 contains 15 residues. CDR3: CASSPREASNYGYTF. The CDR3 DNA follows: TGTGCCAGCTCACCACGGGAAGCGTCTAACTATGGCTACACCTTC.

The chain carries TRBV29-1 and TRBJ2-4; 10 positions agree with TRBD1. In germline, CDR1 is SQVTM, CDR2 ANQGSEA. V gave up 4 bases and J gave up 7 bases; unmatched junction bases: 4. The CDR3 sequence is 13 residues long. CDR3: CSVVGTGANIQYF. CDR3 bases: TGCAGCGTTGTGGGGACAGGGGCGAACATTCAGTACTTC. Filled out from reference TRBV29-1 and TRBJ2-4, the complete variable domain reads SAVISQKPSRDICQRGTSLTIQCQVDSQVTMMFWYRQQPGQSLTLIATANQGSEATYESGFVIDKFPISRPNLTFSTLTVSNMSPEDSSIYLCSVVGTGANIQYFGAGTRLSVL.

The gene calls are TRBV7-9 and TRBJ2-5; D call uncertain. The CDR3 is 13 residues long. V dropped 2 bases and J dropped 4 bases, with 8 bases sitting between them. In germline, CDR1 is SEHNR, CDR2 FQNEAQ (reference sequence). This chain's CDR3 is CASSLSILETQYF. For the CDR3, the DNA is TGTGCCAGCAGCTTAAGCATTTTAGAGACCCAGTACTTC. Full variable domain (remainder filled in from reference TRBV7-9 and TRBJ2-5): DTGVSQNPRHKITKRGQNVTFRCDPISEHNRLYWYRQTLGQGPEFLTYFQNEAQLEKSRLLSDRFSAERPKGSFSTLEIQRTEQGDSAMYLCASSLSILETQYFGPGTRLLVL.

This clone appeared a few times. The chain combines TRBV27 with TRBJ1-5; unclear D gene. The germline V gene has CDR1 MNHEY and CDR2 SMNVEV (reference sequence). This CDR3 comprises 14 residues. Trimming stripped 0 bases from V and 4 bases from J, with 7 bases between. CDR3 protein: CASSLSTGNQPQHF. The CDR3 DNA reads TGTGCCAGCAGTTTATCGACGGGGAATCAGCCCCAGCATTTT.

About this clone itself: At the DNA level, this CDR3 is encoded by other sequences in the same sample as well. The chain uses TRBV7-2 and TRBJ1-1; the D gene is possibly TRBD1 (6 bases). The germline gives CDR1 SGHTA, CDR2 FQGNSA. CDR3 size: 15 residues. The V end lost 5 bases, the J end lost 0 bases, and 13 bases lay between the germline ends. The CDR3 here is CASSPLGGLNTEAFF. The CDR3 bases are TGTGCCAGCAGCCCCTTGGGGGGCTTGAACACTGAAGCTTTCTTT.

The chain joins TRBV5-1 to TRBJ2-7; D tentatively fits TRBD1 or TRBD2 (5 bases each). Deletions cut 2 bases from V and 1 base from J, with 13 bases between. Germline loops: CDR1 SGHRS, CDR2 YFSETQ. The CDR3 extends over 15 amino acids. The CDR3 sequence: CASSLGTELSYEQYF. CDR3 bases: TGCGCCAGCAGCTTAGGGACGGAATTATCCTACGAGCAGTACTTC.